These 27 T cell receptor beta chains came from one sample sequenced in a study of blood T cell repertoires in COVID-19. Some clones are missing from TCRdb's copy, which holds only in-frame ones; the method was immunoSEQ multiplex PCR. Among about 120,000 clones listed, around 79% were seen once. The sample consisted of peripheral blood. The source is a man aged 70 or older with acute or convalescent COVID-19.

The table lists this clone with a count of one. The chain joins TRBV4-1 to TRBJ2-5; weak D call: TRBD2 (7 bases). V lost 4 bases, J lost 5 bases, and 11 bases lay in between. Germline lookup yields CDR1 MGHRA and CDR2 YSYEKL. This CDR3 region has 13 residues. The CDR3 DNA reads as TGCGCCAGCAGCCCCAGGGGAGGGGAGACCCAGTACTTC. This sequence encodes CASSPRGGETQYF.

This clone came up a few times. The CDR3 DNA sequence: TGTGCCAGCAGCTATGGACAGGGAGATGGCTACACCTTC. It specifies CASSYGQGDGYTF. The rearrangement links TRBV7-9 to TRBJ1-2, with TRBD1 identical over 8 bases. After removal of 4 bases from V and 6 bases from J, the junction contained 4 bases not matched to a gene. Germline V gene sequence: CDR1 SEHNR, CDR2 FQNEAQ (reference sequence). The CDR3 has 13 amino acids.

CDR3 loop: CASRGQTYNSPLHF. Written as DNA, the CDR3 is TGTGCCAGCAGGGGGCAGACCTATAATTCACCCCTCCACTTT. The rearrangement uses TRBV6-1 and TRBJ1-6; possibly TRBD1 for D (5 bases). Germline-derived CDR1 and CDR2 are MNHNS and SASEGT. The CDR3 is made up of 14 amino acids. V lost 6 bases, J lost 2 bases, and 8 bases lay in between.

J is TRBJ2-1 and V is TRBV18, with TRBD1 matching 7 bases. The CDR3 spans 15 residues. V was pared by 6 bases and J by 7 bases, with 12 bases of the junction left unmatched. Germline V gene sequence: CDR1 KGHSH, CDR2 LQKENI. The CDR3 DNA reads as TGTGCCAGCTCGCTTAACAGGGGTTTGGAAAATGAGCAGTTCTTC. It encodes CASSLNRGLENEQFF.

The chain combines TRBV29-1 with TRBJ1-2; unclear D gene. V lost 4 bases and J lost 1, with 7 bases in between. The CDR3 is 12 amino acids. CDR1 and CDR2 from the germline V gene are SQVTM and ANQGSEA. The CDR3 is CSVVSGNYGYTF. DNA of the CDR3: TGCAGCGTTGTGTCCGGTAACTATGGCTACACCTTC.

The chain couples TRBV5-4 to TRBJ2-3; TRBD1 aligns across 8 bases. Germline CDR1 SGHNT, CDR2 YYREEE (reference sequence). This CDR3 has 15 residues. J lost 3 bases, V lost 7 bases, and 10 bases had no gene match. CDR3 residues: CASHASRGQTDTQYF. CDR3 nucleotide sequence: TGTGCCAGCCACGCCTCCAGGGGGCAAACAGATACGCAGTATTTT.

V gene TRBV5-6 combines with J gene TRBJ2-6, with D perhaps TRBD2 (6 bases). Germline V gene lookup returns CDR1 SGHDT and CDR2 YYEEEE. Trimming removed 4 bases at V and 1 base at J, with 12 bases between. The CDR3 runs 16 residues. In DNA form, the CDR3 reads TGTGCCAGCAGCGACCTGGGGGGATCTGGGGCCAACGTCCTGACTTTC. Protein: CASSDLGGSGANVLTF.

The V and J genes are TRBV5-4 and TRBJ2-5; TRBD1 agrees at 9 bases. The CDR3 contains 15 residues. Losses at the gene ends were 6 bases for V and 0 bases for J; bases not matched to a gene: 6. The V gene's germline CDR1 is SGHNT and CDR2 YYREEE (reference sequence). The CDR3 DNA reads TGTGCCAGCACCCTGGACAGGGGAAACCAAGAGACCCAGTACTTC. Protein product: CASTLDRGNQETQYF.

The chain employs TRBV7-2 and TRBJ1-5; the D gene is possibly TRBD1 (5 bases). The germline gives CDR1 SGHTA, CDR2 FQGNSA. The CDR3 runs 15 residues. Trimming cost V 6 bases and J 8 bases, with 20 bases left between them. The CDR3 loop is CASRQGVLSFEPQHF. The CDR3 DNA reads TGTGCCAGCAGACAAGGGGTATTGTCCTTTGAGCCCCAGCATTTT.

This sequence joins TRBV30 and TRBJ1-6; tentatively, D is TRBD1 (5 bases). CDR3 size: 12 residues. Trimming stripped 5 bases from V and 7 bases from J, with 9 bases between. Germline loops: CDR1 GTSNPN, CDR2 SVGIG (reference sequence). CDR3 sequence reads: CAWGGENSPLHF. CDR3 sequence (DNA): TGTGCCTGGGGAGGGGAGAATTCACCCCTCCACTTT.

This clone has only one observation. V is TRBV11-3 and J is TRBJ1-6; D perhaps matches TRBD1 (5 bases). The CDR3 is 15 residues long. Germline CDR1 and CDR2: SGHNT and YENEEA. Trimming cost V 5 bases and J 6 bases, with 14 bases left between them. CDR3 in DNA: TGTGCCAGCAGCCCAGACAGTACTTCTAATTCACCCCTCCACTTT. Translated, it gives CASSPDSTSNSPLHF. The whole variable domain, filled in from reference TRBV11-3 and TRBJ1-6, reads EAGVVQSPRYKIIEKKQPVAFWCNPISGHNTLYWYLQNLGQGPELLIRYENEEAVDDSQLPKDRFSAERLKGVDSTLKIQPAELGDSAVYLCASSPDSTSNSPLHFGNGTRLTVT.

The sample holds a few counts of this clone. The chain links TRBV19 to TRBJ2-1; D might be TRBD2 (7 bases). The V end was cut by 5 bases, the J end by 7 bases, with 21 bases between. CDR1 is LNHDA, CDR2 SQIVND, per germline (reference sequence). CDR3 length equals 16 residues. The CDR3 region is CASSQGWGGARNEQFF. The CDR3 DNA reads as TGTGCCAGTAGTCAGGGTTGGGGGGGGGCCCGGAATGAGCAGTTCTTC.

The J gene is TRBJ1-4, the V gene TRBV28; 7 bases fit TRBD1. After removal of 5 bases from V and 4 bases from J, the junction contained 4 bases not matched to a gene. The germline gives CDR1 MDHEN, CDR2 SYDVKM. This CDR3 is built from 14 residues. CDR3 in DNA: TGTGCCAGCAGTCTGGGACAGAATAATGAAAAACTGTTTTTT. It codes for CASSLGQNNEKLFF. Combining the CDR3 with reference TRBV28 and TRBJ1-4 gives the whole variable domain DVKVTQSSRYLVKRTGEKVFLECVQDMDHENMFWYRQDPGLGLRLIYFSYDVKMKEKGDIPEGYSVSREKKERFSLILESASTNQTSMYLCASSLGQNNEKLFFGSGTQLSVL.

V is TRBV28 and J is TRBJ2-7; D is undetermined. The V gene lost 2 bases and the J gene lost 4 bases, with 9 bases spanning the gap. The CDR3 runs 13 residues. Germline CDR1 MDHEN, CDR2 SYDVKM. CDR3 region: CASSLGPTYEQYF. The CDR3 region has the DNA TGTGCCAGCAGTTTAGGGCCCACATACGAGCAGTACTTC. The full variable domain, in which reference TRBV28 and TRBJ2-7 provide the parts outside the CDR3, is DVKVTQSSRYLVKRTGEKVFLECVQDMDHENMFWYRQDPGLGLRLIYFSYDVKMKEKGDIPEGYSVSREKKERFSLILESASTNQTSMYLCASSLGPTYEQYFGPGTRLTVT.

Here the CDR3 DNA reads TGTGCCAGCGGTGCGGGGGTGAATAGCAATCAGCCCCAGCATTTT. Protein product: CASGAGVNSNQPQHF. The chain has TRBV2 and TRBJ1-5; a weak D match, TRBD1 (5 bases). V lost 8 bases and J lost 0, with 14 bases in between. The CDR3 runs 15 residues. From germline, CDR1 is SNHLY and CDR2 FYNNEI.

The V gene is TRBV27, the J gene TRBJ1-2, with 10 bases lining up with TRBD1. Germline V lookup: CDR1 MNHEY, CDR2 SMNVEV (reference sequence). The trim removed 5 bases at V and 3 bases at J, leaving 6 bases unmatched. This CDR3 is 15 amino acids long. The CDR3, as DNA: TGTGCCAGCAGTCCGACAGGGGGCGGATACTATGGCTACACCTTC. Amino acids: CASSPTGGGYYGYTF.

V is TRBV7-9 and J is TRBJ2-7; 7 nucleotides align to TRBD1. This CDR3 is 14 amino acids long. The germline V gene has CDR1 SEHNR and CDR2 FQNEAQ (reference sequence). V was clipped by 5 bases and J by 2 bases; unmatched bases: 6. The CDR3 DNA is TGTGCCAGCAGCCCCGGGACAGCACCCTACGAGCAGTACTTC. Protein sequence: CASSPGTAPYEQYF.

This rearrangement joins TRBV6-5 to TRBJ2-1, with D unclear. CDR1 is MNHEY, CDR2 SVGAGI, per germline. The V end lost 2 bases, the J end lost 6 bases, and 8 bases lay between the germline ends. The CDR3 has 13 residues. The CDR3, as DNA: TGTGCCAGCAGTTACGGTAGTCGCAATGAGCAGTTCTTC. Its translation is CASSYGSRNEQFF.

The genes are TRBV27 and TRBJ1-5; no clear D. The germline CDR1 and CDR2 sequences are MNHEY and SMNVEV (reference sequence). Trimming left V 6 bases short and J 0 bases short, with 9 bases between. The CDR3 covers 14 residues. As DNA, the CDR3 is TGTGCCAGCAGATCAGATTATAGCAATCAGCCCCAGCATTTT. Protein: CASRSDYSNQPQHF.

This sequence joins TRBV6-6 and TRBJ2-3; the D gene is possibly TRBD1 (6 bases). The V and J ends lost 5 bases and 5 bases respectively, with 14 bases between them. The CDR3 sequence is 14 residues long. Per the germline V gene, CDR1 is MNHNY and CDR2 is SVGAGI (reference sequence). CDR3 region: CASSRQAERDTQYF. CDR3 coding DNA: TGTGCCAGCAGTAGACAGGCTGAAAGAGATACGCAGTATTTT.

The CDR3, as DNA: TGTGCCAGCAGGCAAGAGGGGCAGGGGATTGGCTACACCTTC. Amino acid sequence: CASRQEGQGIGYTF. The genes are TRBV7-2 and TRBJ1-2, with D possibly matching TRBD1 (6 bases). Between the trimmed V and J ends, which lost 6 bases and 7 bases, there was a span of 18 bases. This CDR3 spans 14 amino acids. CDR1 and CDR2 (germline): SGHTA, FQGNSA.

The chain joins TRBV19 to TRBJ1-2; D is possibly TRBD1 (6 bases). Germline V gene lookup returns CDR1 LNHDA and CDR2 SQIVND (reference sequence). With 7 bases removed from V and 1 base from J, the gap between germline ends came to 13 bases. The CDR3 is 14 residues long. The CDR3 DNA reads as TGTGCCAGTAATGCACAGGGTATTAACTATGGCTACACCTTC. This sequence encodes CASNAQGINYGYTF.

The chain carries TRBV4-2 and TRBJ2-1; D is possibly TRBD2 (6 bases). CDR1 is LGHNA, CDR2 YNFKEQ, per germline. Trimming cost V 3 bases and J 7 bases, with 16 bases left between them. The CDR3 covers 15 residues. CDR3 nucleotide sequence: TGTGCCAGCAGCCAGATAGGGGACTCTGGAAATGAGCAGTTCTTC. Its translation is CASSQIGDSGNEQFF.

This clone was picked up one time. CDR3: CASSYGQGWEQYF. For the CDR3, the DNA is TGTGCCAGCAGTTATGGGCAGGGGTGGGAGCAGTACTTC. The V gene is TRBV6-5, the J gene TRBJ2-7, with D perhaps TRBD1 (6 bases). Trimming took off 3 bases at V and 7 bases at J, with 13 bases between the two ends. Looked up from germline, CDR1 is MNHEY and CDR2 is SVGAGI. This CDR3 comprises 13 residues.

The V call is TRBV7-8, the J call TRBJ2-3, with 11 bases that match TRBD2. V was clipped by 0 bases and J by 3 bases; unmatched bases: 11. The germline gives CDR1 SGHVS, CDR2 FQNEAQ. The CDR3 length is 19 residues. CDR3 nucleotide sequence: TGTGCCAGCAGCTTAGCCTGGGGGCCTAGCGGGGGGCGGACAGATACGCAGTATTTT. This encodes CASSLAWGPSGGRTDTQYF.

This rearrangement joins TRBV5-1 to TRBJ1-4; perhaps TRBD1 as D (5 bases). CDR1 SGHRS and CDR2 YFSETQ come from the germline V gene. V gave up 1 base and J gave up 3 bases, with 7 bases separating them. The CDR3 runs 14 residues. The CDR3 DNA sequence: TGCGCCAGCAGCTTGATAGGGGCTAATGAAAAACTGTTTTTT. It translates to CASSLIGANEKLFF.

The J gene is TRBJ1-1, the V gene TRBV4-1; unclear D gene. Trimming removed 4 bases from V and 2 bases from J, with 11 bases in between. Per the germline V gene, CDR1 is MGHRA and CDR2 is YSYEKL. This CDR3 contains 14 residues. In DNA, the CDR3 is TGCGCCAGCAGCCCGAGGCTGTTTAACACTGAAGCTTTCTTT. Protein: CASSPRLFNTEAFF.